Listed below are T cell receptor beta chains from one sample, sequenced in a study of T cells in Graves' hyperthyroidism and ophthalmopathy. TCRdb recomputed calls from the multiplex PCR reads with MiXCR, one row per CDR3 protein. This sample carries around 350,000 distinct CDR3 sequences, about 20% of them seen once, and the ten largest clones take 3.5% to 4%. The sequenced material came from blood. Every receptor here comes from a young woman with Graves' hyperthyroidism. Both conserved end residues are part of each CDR3. The order of the fields is D gene, V gene, clone size, J gene, CDR3 protein, CDR3 DNA. A D gene is named only where the DNA matches it firmly. Where a row states a size, it is once, few, many or the class of an expanded clone; other rows omit it.

-,TRBV4-1,-,TRBJ2-7,CASSQVVLLPTLYEQYF,TGCGCCAGCAGCCAAGTGGTTTTGCTTCCAACCCTCTACGAGCAGTACTTC
TRBD1,TRBV19,few,TRBJ1-2,CASSIPPGQTNYGYTF,TGTGCCAGTAGTATACCGCCGGGACAGACAAACTATGGCTACACCTTC
TRBD1,TRBV2,many,TRBJ1-5,CASSETGGRNQPQHF,TGTGCCAGCAGCGAGACAGGGGGGAGAAATCAGCCCCAGCATTTT
TRBD1,TRBV3-1,-,TRBJ1-2,CASSPTGGQGRANYGYTF,TGTGCCAGCAGCCCTACGGGGGGACAGGGACGCGCTAACTATGGCTACACCTTC
-,TRBV2,many,TRBJ2-7,CASRIGGGYEQYF,TGTGCCAGCAGGATTGGAGGGGGATACGAGCAGTACTTC
-,TRBV7-9,-,TRBJ1-5,CASSLGPRIGPQHF,TGTGCCAGCAGCTTAGGTCCCAGGATAGGGCCCCAGCATTTT
-,TRBV10-1,many,TRBJ2-3,CASSEDGASPYTQYF,TGCGCCAGCAGTGAGGACGGGGCCTCGCCGTATACGCAGTATTTT
TRBD1,TRBV7-9,many,TRBJ1-2,CASSTGVGYGYTF,TGTGCCAGCAGCACAGGGGTTGGCTATGGCTACACCTTC
TRBD2,TRBV20-1,many,TRBJ2-7,CSAAVAGGPFYEQYF,TGCAGTGCCGCCGTAGCGGGGGGGCCTTTCTACGAGCAGTACTTC
-,TRBV5-1,many,TRBJ1-1,CASQPGRWNTEAFF,TGCGCCAGCCAACCGGGACGGTGGAACACTGAAGCTTTCTTT
TRBD2,TRBV20-1,-,TRBJ2-5,CSARSLLTSGGPETQYF,TGCAGTGCTAGATCCCTGTTGACTAGCGGGGGGCCAGAGACCCAGTACTTC
TRBD2,TRBV27,-,TRBJ2-7,CASSTLAGEVQYF,TGTGCCAGCAGCACACTAGCGGGGGAGGTGCAGTACTTC
TRBD2,TRBV7-9,-,TRBJ2-7,CASSNSGGTYEQYF,TGTGCCAGCAGCAATAGCGGGGGGACCTACGAGCAGTACTTC
-,TRBV12-5,-,TRBJ1-1,CASGPGYTEAFF,TGTGCTAGTGGTCCTGGGTACACTGAAGCTTTCTTT
-,TRBV7-3,many,TRBJ2-5,CASSLTPSSGGETQYF,TGTGCCAGCAGCTTAACCCCCTCTTCGGGCGGGGAGACCCAGTACTTC
-,TRBV5-1,-,TRBJ1-3,CASSSFDGNTIYF,TGCGCCAGCAGCTCCTTCGACGGAAACACCATATATTTT
-,TRBV2,many,TRBJ2-6,CASSGRAGANVLTF,TGTGCCAGCAGTGGGCGGGCTGGGGCCAACGTCCTGACTTTC
TRBD1,TRBV5-1,few,TRBJ1-5,CASSLKGRGLVSQPQHF,TGCGCCAGCAGCTTGAAAGGCAGGGGGCTCGTGAGTCAGCCCCAGCATTTT